This is a list of T cell receptor beta chains from one sample in a study of blood T cell repertoires in COVID-19. TCRdb's table, derived via immunoSEQ multiplex PCR, lists solely in-frame clones and lacks some. The table records 50,000 or so clones, around 91% of them present only once. The sample was peripheral blood. The receptors here all came from a man between 60 and 75 years old with active COVID-19. The CDR3 runs from the conserved cysteine through the conserved F or W. D genes are given only for firm matches. Clone size, where shown, is once, few, many, or a class for clones that have expanded.

V	size	D	J	DNA	CDR3
TRBV4-3	-	-	TRBJ2-7	TGCGCCAGCAGCCAGTTCGTTCAGTCCCGCTACGAGCAGTACTTC	CASSQFVQSRYEQYF
TRBV5-3	-	TRBD1	TRBJ2-7	TGTGCCAGAAGCGGGGACAGGACCTACGAGCAGTACTTC	CARSGDRTYEQYF
TRBV28	-	-	TRBJ1-4	TGTGCCAGCAGCCCCCGGGAAAAACTGTTTTTT	CASSPREKLFF
TRBV12-3/TRBV12-4	-	-	TRBJ2-7	TGTGCCAGCAGTTTAACAGGCAACTACGAGCAGTACTTC	CASSLTGNYEQYF
TRBV19	-	TRBD1	TRBJ1-2	TGTGCCAGTAGTATGCTGGGACAGGGAACCGCCTTCTTC	CASSMLGQGTAFF
TRBV1	-	-	TRBJ2-5	TGCACCAGTGGACGGGGGGGAGAAGAGACCCAGTACTTC	CTSGRGGEETQYF
TRBV11-2	few	-	TRBJ2-3	TGTGCCAGCAGCCCCCTCTACACAGATACGCAGTATTTT	CASSPLYTDTQYF
TRBV7-2	-	TRBD1	TRBJ1-5	TGTGCCAGCAGCCTAGACAGGGGATACAATCAGCCCCAGCATTTT	CASSLDRGYNQPQHF
TRBV30	-	TRBD2	TRBJ2-1	TGTGCCTGGAGTCCCAGGGTTCTAGCGGACCGCTACAATGAGCAGTTCTTC	CAWSPRVLADRYNEQFF
TRBV5-1	once	TRBD1	TRBJ2-1	TGCGCCAGCAGCTCCCAAACGTCGGGACAGGCTTACAATGAGCAGTTCTTC	CASSSQTSGQAYNEQFF
TRBV19	-	-	TRBJ1-1	TGTGCCAGTTACAGCTTAATGAACACTGAAGCCTTCTTT	CASYSLMNTEAFF
TRBV27	-	TRBD2	TRBJ2-7	TGTGCCAGCAGTCCCCTGGGCGGGAGAGTAAGGGAGCAGTACTTC	CASSPLGGRVREQYF
TRBV6-5	-	-	TRBJ1-5	TGTGCCAGCCACGGGGGGGGCCGCAATCAGCCCCAGCATTTT	CASHGGGRNQPQHF
TRBV2	-	-	TRBJ1-1	TGTGCCACCCAGACAGGAGTGAACACTGAAGCTTTCTTT	CATQTGVNTEAFF
TRBV4-1	-	TRBD1	TRBJ1-6	TGCGCCAGCAGCCCCTGGGACAGCAAATATAATTCACCCCTCCACTTT	CASSPWDSKYNSPLHF
TRBV9	-	TRBD1	TRBJ1-3	TGTGCCAGCAGCGTAAGCAGGGACAGCCTCTCTGGAAACACCATATATTTT	CASSVSRDSLSGNTIYF
TRBV7-9	-	TRBD1	TRBJ2-3	TGTGCCAGCAGCTCAAGGGGGCCAAGCACAGATACGCAGTATTTT	CASSSRGPSTDTQYF
TRBV19	-	-	TRBJ2-7	TGTGCCAGTAGTATGGGAAGGGGCCTGGCCGAGCAGTACTTC	CASSMGRGLAEQYF
TRBV10-2	-	TRBD2	TRBJ2-1	TGCGCCAGCAGTGGACTAGCGGGGGACAGCTCCTACAATGAGCAGTTCTTC	CASSGLAGDSSYNEQFF
TRBV7-2	-	TRBD2	TRBJ2-3	TGTGCCAGCAGCTTCGGGACTAGCGGCTATAGCACAGATACGCAGTATTTT	CASSFGTSGYSTDTQYF
TRBV9	-	-	TRBJ2-7	TGTGCCAGCAGCGTAGAAGCTAATACAGAGTACGAGCAGTACTTC	CASSVEANTEYEQYF
TRBV19	-	-	TRBJ2-6	TGTGCCAGTAGGTCAGGGGCTGGGGCCAACGTCCTGACTTTC	CASRSGAGANVLTF
TRBV7-2	-	-	TRBJ1-2	TGTGCCAGCAGCTTAAGTCTCGGGCAGGGGCTGTATGGCTACACCTTC	CASSLSLGQGLYGYTF
TRBV11-2	-	TRBD1	TRBJ1-3	TGTGCCAGCAGCTTAGAGTTGGGAAGGGGGCATGGAAACACCATATATTTT	CASSLELGRGHGNTIYF
TRBV6-1	-	TRBD1	TRBJ2-3	TGTGCCAGCAGTGAAGGGACAGGGCCGGCGGATACGCAGTATTTT	CASSEGTGPADTQYF
TRBV6-5	-	-	TRBJ1-2	TGTGCCAGCAGTCCCCCGGGAGGAGGCTATGGCTACACCTTC	CASSPPGGGYGYTF
TRBV18	-	TRBD1	TRBJ1-2	TGTGCCAGCTCACGTATGAACGACAGGGCCGGGGAAGGCTACACCTTC	CASSRMNDRAGEGYTF
TRBV5-1	-	-	TRBJ2-7	TGCGCCAGCAGCTTGGTCGACGGGGGTGAGCAGTACTTC	CASSLVDGGEQYF
TRBV5-1	-	-	TRBJ2-7	TGCGCCAGCAGCTTGTCCACTACCACCTACGAGCAGTACTTC	CASSLSTTTYEQYF
TRBV9	-	-	TRBJ1-4	TGTGCCAGCAGCGTAACACCAACTAATGAAAAACTGTTTTTT	CASSVTPTNEKLFF
TRBV6-2/TRBV6-3	-	TRBD1	TRBJ1-1	TGTGCCAGCAGTTACCATCCTACAGGGGGCCGTCGGGACACTGAAGCTTTCTTT	CASSYHPTGGRRDTEAFF
TRBV10-3	once	-	TRBJ2-7	TGTGCCATCAGTGAGTCGTTGCAGGTTCCCTCCTACGAGCAGTACTTC	CAISESLQVPSYEQYF
TRBV2	few	TRBD1	TRBJ1-4	TGTGCCAGCAGCCCGCCGGGACAGGGGGCATCTAATGAAAAACTGTTTTTT	CASSPPGQGASNEKLFF
TRBV7-9	-	-	TRBJ1-1	TGTGCCAGCAGCTTAGGTGAACATTGGGGAATTAGGGGCACTGAAGCTTTCTTT	CASSLGEHWGIRGTEAFF
TRBV19	-	TRBD1	TRBJ2-3	TGTGCCAGTAGTCTTTTGACAGGGTCCACAGATACGCAGTATTTT	CASSLLTGSTDTQYF
TRBV9	-	TRBD1	TRBJ1-1	TGTGCCAGCGGTCCCGGGACAGATAGGTACACTGAAGCTTTCTTT	CASGPGTDRYTEAFF
TRBV6-6	-	-	TRBJ2-7	TGTGCCAGCCGCGCGTCCTACGAGCAGTACTTC	CASRASYEQYF
TRBV5-8	-	TRBD1	TRBJ1-1	TGTGCCAGCAGCGCAGACAGGGGGCGAGGTGAAGCTTTCTTT	CASSADRGRGEAFF
TRBV7-8	once	TRBD2	TRBJ2-7	TGTGCCAGCAGCGGGGCAGTAGCGGGAGTATCCTACGAGCAGTACTTC	CASSGAVAGVSYEQYF
TRBV7-2	-	-	TRBJ1-1	TGTGCCAGCAGCTTAGATCCGGGGAACACTGAAGCTTTCTTT	CASSLDPGNTEAFF
TRBV7-2	-	TRBD2	TRBJ2-4	TGTGCCAGCAGCTTAGTAGGACTAGCGGGAGTCGGAGCCAAAAACATTCAGTACTTC	CASSLVGLAGVGAKNIQYF
TRBV19	-	-	TRBJ1-2	TGTGCCAGTAGTACTCGACCCGACAGGCCTTATGGCTACACCTTC	CASSTRPDRPYGYTF
TRBV5-4	-	TRBD2	TRBJ2-1	TGTGCCAGCAGCTTGGATATGCCTAGCGGGGGCAATGAGCAGTTCTTC	CASSLDMPSGGNEQFF
TRBV11-2	few	TRBD2	TRBJ2-7	TGTGCCAGCACCTATACGGGCGGGGGGGTTTCCTACGAGCAGTACTTC	CASTYTGGGVSYEQYF
TRBV9	-	-	TRBJ1-2	TGTGCCAGCAACAAGGGCGGGGTTGACTATGGCTACACCTTC	CASNKGGVDYGYTF
TRBV4-3	-	-	TRBJ2-6	TGCGCCAGCAGCCATCAAAACTCTGGGGCCAACGTCCTGACTTTC	CASSHQNSGANVLTF
TRBV7-9	-	TRBD1	TRBJ2-5	TGTGCCAGCATCCCTTCAGAGGGGGCCGGGGAGACCCAGTACTTC	CASIPSEGAGETQYF
TRBV19	-	TRBD2	TRBJ2-1	TGTGCCAGTAGTATGACTAGCGGGAGTAGTGAGCAGTTCTTC	CASSMTSGSSEQFF
TRBV27	-	TRBD2	TRBJ2-3	TGTGCCAGCAGTTTCGGGAGGGGCAGGGCCACAGATACGCAGTATTTT	CASSFGRGRATDTQYF
TRBV30	-	-	TRBJ1-5	TGTGCCTGGGACCAGGGTGGGCGAGGTGGTCAGCCCCAGCATTTT	CAWDQGGRGGQPQHF
TRBV6-5	-	-	TRBJ1-6	TGTGCCAGCAGTTACAGCCTTAATTCACCCCTCCACTTT	CASSYSLNSPLHF
TRBV30	-	-	TRBJ1-3	TGTGCCTGGAGTGTACTAGGTGGAAACACCATATATTTT	CAWSVLGGNTIYF
TRBV24-1	-	TRBD2	TRBJ2-7	TGTGCCACCAGTGACGGCCCCGGGGGGGCCTACGAGCAGTACTTC	CATSDGPGGAYEQYF